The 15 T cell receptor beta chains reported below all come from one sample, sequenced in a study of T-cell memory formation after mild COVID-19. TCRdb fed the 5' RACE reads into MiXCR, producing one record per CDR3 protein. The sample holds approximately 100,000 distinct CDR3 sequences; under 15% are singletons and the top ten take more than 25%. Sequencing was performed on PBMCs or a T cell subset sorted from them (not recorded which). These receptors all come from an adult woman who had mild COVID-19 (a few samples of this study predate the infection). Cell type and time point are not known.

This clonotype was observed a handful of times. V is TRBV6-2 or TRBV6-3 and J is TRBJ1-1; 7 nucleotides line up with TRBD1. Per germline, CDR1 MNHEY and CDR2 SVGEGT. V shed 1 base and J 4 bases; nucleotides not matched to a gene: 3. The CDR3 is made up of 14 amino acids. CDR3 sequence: CASSYLGQSTEAFF. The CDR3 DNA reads TGTGCCAGCAGTTACTTGGGACAGAGCACTGAAGCTTTCTTT.

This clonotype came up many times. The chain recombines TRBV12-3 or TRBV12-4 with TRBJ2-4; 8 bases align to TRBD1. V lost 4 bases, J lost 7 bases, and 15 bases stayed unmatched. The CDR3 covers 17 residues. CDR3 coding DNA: TGTGCCAGCAGTTCCCTTCCTCGGGACAGGTTACGGAACATTCAGTACTTC. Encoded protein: CASSSLPRDRLRNIQYF.

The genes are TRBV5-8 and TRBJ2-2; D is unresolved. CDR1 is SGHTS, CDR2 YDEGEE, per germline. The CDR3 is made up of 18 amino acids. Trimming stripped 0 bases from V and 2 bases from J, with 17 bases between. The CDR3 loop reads CASSLALGYSFNTGELFF. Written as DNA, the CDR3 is TGTGCCAGCAGCTTGGCCTTGGGATATAGTTTTAACACCGGGGAGCTGTTTTTT.

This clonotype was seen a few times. The DNA for the CDR3 is TGTGCCAGCAGCTTGGAGACAGGGGCAGATACGCAGTATTTT. Its protein is CASSLETGADTQYF. The chain joins TRBV5-4 to TRBJ2-3; the match to TRBD1 covers 8 bases. The CDR3 runs 14 residues. With 0 bases clipped from V and 4 bases from J, the junction kept 1 base outside the gene matches. Germline V lookup: CDR1 SGHNT, CDR2 YYREEE (reference sequence). Variable domain in full (rest from reference TRBV5-4 and TRBJ2-3): ETGVTQSPTHLIKTRGQQVTLRCSSQSGHNTVSWYQQALGQGPQFIFQYYREEENGRGNFPPRFSGLQFPNYSSELNVNALELDDSALYLCASSLETGADTQYFGPGTRLTVL.

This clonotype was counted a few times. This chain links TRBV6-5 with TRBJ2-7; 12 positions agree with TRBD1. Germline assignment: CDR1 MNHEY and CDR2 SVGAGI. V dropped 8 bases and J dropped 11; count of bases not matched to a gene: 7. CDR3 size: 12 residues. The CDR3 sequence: CASRDRGPEEYF. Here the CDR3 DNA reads TGTGCCAGCCGGGACAGGGGGCCGGAGGAGTACTTC.

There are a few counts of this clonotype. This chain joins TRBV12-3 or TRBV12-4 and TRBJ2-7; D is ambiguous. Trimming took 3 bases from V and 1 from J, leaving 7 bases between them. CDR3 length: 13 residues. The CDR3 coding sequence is TGTGCCAGCAGTTTTGTGGGTTCCTACGAGCAGTACTTC. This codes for CASSFVGSYEQYF.

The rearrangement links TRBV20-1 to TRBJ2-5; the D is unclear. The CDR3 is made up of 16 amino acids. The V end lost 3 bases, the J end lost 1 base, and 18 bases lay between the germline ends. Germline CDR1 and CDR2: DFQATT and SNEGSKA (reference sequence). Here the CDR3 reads CSASEVDVGFQETQYF. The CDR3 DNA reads TGCAGTGCTAGCGAAGTTGACGTGGGCTTCCAAGAGACCCAGTACTTC.

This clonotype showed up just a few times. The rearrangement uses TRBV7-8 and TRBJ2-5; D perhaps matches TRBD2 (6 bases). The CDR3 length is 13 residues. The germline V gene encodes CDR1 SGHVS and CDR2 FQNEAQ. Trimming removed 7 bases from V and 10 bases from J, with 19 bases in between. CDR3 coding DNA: TGTGCCAGCACCATCCCCGCCGGGACTTACCAGTACTTC. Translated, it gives CASTIPAGTYQYF.

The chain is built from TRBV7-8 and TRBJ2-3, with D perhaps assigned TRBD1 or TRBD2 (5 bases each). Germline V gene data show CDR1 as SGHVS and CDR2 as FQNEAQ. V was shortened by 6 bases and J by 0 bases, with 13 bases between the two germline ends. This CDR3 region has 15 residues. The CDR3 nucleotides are TGTGCCAGCAGGAGATACTGGGACAGCACAGATACGCAGTATTTT. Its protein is CASRRYWDSTDTQYF.

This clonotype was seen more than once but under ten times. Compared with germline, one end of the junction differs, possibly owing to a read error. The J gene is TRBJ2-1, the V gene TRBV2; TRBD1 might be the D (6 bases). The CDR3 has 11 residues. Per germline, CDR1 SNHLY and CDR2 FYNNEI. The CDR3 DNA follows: TGTGCCAGCAGTGAGGGGGCCAGTCGGCTCTTC. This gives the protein CASSEGASRLF.

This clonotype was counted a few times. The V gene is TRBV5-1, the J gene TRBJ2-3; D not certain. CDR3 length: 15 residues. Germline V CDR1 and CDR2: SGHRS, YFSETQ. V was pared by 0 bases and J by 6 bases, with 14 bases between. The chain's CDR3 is CASSLETGPADTQYF. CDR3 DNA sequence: TGCGCCAGCAGCTTGGAAACGGGCCCGGCGGATACGCAGTATTTT. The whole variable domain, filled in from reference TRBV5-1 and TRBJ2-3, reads KAGVTQTPRYLIKTRGQQVTLSCSPISGHRSVSWYQQTPGQGLQFLFEYFSETQRNKGNFPGRFSGRQFSNSRSEMNVSTLELGDSALYLCASSLETGPADTQYFGPGTRLTVL.

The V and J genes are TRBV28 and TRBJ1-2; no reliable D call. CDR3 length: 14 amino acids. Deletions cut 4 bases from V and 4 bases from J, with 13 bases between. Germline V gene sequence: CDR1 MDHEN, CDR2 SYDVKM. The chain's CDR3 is CASSYNAGSYGYTF. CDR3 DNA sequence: TGTGCCAGCAGTTACAACGCGGGGTCCTATGGCTACACCTTC.

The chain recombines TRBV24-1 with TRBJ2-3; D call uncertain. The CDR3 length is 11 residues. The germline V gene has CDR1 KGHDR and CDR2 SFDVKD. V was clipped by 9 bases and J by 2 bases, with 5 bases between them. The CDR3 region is CATSHTDTQYF. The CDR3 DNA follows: TGTGCCACCTCGCACACAGATACGCAGTATTTT.

CDR3 amino acids: CASSQARDTQYF. The CDR3 DNA reads as TGTGCCAGCAGCCAAGCCAGAGATACGCAGTATTTT. This chain connects TRBV3-1 to TRBJ2-3; D remains ambiguous. The CDR3 has 12 amino acids. V lost 1 base and J 5 bases, leaving 4 bases between the germline ends. Germline CDR1 and CDR2: LGHDT and YNNKEL (reference sequence).

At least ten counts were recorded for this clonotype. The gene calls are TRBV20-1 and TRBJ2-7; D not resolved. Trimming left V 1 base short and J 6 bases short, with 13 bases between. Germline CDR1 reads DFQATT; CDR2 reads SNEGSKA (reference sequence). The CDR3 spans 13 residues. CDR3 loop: CSARGASFVEQYF. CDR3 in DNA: TGCAGTGCTAGAGGAGCCTCCTTTGTCGAGCAGTACTTC.